This paragraph reports one T cell receptor beta chain. Its target is not known. This CDR3 contains 14 residues. Germline CDR1 SQVTM, CDR2 ANQGSEA. CD8+ T cell subsets were each sorted in triplicate, around 270,000 cells apiece. TRB cDNA was prepared as libraries by UMI-labeled 5' RACE. Reprocessing the 5' RACE reads, TCRdb reports a single entry for every CDR3 protein and omits DNA. The table lists 150,000 to 160,000 distinct CDR3 sequences. This entry comes from a study of CXCR3-negative and CXCR3-positive naive CD8 T cells. Study-level background: Sequencing gave roughly 130 million TRB reads overall, about 1.5 +/- 0.3 million per library. Study-wide findings and caveats: When CXCR3-positive naive cells were set against CXCR3-negative naive cells, the former had more hydrophobic TRB CDR3s. Comparison of naive subsets found surface CD5 to be comparable, and TCR strength was inferred on the basis of TRB CDR3 properties. Within a donor, both naive subsets shared TRBV-TRBJ usage, unlike memory cells.

The sequence came from a human donor in good health. Some clones in this sample may be carry-over from other donors' samples. The sequencing input was naive CXCR3+ CD8+ T cells from blood. Subset indicated: CD45RO-CCR7+CD27+CD95- naive CD8+ T cells expressing CXCR3 (TNR3+). This rearrangement joins TRBV29-1 to TRBJ2-1; TCRdb proposes TRBD1, but this gene call is untestable without DNA. Here the CDR3 reads CSAEGTGQYNEQFF.